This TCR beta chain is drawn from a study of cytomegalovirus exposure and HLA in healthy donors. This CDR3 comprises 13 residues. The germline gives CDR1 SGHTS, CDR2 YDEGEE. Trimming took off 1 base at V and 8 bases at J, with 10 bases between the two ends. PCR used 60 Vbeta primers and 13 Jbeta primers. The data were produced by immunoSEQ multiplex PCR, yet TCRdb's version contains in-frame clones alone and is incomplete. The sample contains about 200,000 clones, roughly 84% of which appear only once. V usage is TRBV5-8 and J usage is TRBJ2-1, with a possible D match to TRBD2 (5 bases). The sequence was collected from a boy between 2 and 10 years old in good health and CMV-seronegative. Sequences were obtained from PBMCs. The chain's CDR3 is CASSLFEGDEQFF. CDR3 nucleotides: TGTGCCAGCAGCTTGTTTGAGGGTGATGAGCAGTTCTTC.